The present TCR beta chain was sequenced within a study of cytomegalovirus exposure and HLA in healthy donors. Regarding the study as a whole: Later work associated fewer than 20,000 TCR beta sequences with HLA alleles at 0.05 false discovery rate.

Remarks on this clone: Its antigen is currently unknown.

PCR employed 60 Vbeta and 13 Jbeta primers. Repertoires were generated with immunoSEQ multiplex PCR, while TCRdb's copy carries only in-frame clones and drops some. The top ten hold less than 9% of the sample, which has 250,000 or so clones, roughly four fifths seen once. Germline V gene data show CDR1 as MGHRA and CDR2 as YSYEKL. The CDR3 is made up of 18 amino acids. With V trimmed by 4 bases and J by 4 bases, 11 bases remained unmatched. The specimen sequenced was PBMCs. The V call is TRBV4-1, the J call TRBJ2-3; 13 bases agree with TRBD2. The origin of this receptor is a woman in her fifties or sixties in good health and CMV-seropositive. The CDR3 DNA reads TGCGCCAGCAGCCCTCATCGGACTAGCGGGAGATTCTCAGATACGCAGTATTTT. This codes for CASSPHRTSGRFSDTQYF.